The present T cell receptor beta chain was sequenced within a study of blood T cell repertoires in COVID-19. Participants came from roughly 24 US areas, aged about 18 to 95 years. This table comes from immunoSEQ multiplex PCR, and its TCRdb copy is limited to in-frame clones, with some not included. Among about 480,000 clones listed, over 75% were seen once. This CDR3 region has 17 residues. The ends lost 8 bases at V and 10 bases at J; junction bases unmatched: 21. Germline CDR1 MDHEN, CDR2 SYDVKM. The receptor comes from a woman aged 40-49 years who had recovered from COVID-19. Sequenced input: PBMCs or T cells enriched from blood (not recorded which). This chain links TRBV28 with TRBJ2-1, with 9 bases matching TRBD2. As DNA, the CDR3 is TGTGCCAGCGAGGTGGCACCCGAGGGGGGACTAGCAAAGGAGCAGTTCTTC. Translating gives CASEVAPEGGLAKEQFF. Full variable domain (remainder filled in from reference TRBV28 and TRBJ2-1): DVKVTQSSRYLVKRTGEKVFLECVQDMDHENMFWYRQDPGLGLRLIYFSYDVKMKEKGDIPEGYSVSREKKERFSLILESASTNQTSMYLCASEVAPEGGLAKEQFFGPGTRLTVL.